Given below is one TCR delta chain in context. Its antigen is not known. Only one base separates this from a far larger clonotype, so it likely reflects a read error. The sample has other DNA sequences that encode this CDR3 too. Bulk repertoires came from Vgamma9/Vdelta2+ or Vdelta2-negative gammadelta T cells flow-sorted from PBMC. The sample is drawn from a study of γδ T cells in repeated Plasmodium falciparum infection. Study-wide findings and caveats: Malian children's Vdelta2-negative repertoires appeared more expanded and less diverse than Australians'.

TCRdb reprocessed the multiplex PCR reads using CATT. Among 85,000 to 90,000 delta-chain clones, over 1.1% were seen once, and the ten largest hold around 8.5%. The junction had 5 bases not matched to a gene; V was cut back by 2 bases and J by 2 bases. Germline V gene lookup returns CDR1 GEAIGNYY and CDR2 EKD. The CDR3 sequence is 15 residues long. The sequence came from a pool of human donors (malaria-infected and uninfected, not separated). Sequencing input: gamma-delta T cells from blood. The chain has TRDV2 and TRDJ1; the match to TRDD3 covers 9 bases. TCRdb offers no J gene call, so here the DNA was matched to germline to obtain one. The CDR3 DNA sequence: TGTGCCTGTGACAATTGGGGGATAGAGACCGATAAACTCATCTTT. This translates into CACDNWGIETDKLIF.